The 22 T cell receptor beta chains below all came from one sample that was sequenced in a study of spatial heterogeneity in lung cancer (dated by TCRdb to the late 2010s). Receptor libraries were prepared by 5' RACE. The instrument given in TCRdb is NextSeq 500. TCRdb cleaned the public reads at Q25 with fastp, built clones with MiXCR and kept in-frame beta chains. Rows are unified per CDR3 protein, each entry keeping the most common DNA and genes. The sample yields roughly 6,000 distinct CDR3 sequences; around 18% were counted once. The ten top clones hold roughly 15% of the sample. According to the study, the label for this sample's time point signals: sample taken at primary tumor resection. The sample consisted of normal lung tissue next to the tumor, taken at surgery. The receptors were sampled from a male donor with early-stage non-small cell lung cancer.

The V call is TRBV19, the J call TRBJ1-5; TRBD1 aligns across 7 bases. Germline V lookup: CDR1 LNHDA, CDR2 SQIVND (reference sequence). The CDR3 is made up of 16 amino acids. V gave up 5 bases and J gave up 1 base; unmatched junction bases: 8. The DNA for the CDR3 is TGTGCCAGTAGTTCCTCGACAGGGAGGAGCAATCAGCCCCAGCATTTT. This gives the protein CASSSSTGRSNQPQHF.

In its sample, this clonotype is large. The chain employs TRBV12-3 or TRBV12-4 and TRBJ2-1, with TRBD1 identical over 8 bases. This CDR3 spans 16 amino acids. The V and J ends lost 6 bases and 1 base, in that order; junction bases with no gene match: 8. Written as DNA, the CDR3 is TGTGCCAGCAGCCTCCGACAGGGGCAATCCTACAATGAGCAGTTCTTC. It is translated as CASSLRQGQSYNEQFF.

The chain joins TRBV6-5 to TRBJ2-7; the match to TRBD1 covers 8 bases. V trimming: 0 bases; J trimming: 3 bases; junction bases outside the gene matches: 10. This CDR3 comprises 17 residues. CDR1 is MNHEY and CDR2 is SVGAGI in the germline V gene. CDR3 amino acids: CASSYSPGTGLSYEQYF. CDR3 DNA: TGTGCCAGCAGTTACTCTCCAGGGACAGGATTGAGCTACGAGCAGTACTTC.

The DNA of the CDR3 is TGTGCCAGCAGCCAAACCAGCAATCAGCCCCAGCATTTT. This sequence encodes CASSQTSNQPQHF. The chain recombines TRBV6-2 or TRBV6-3 with TRBJ1-5; D unclear. Germline V gene lookup returns CDR1 MNHEY and CDR2 SVGEGT. V was clipped by 6 bases and J by 1 base, with 7 bases between them. The CDR3 loop spans 13 amino acids.

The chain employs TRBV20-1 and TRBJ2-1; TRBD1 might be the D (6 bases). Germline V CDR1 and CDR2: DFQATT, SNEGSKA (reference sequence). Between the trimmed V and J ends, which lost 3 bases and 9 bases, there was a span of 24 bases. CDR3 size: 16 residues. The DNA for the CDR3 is TGCAGTGCTAGTGGCACTACAGGGACCCTAAACAGTGAGCAGTTCTTC. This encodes CSASGTTGTLNSEQFF.

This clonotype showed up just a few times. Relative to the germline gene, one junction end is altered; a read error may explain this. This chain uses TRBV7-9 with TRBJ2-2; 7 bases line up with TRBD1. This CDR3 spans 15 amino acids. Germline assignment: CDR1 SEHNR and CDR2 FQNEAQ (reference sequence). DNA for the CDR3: TGTGCCAGCAGCCAGGGACAGACGAACACCGGGGAGCTGTTCTTT. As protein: CASSQGQTNTGELFF.

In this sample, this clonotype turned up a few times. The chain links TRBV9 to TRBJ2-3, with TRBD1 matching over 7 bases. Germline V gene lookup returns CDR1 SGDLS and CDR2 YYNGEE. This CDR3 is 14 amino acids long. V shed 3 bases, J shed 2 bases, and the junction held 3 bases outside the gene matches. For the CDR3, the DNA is TGTGCCAGCAGCGCCGGGACAGCCACAGATACGCAGTATTTT. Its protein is CASSAGTATDTQYF.

CDR3: CASSQGQDGYTF. The CDR3 DNA is TGTGCCAGCAGTCAAGGACAGGATGGCTACACCTTC. V and J are TRBV6-2 or TRBV6-3 and TRBJ1-2; 7 nucleotides agree with TRBD1. The CDR3 totals 12 residues. The junction had 3 bases not matched to a gene; V was cut back by 5 bases and J by 6 bases. CDR1 and CDR2 from the germline V gene are MNHEY and SVGEGT.

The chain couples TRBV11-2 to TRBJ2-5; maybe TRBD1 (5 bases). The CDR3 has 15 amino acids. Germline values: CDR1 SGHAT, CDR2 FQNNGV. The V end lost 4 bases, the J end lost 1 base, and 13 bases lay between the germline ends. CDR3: CASSSQGDPQETQYF. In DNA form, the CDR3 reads TGTGCCAGCAGCTCCCAGGGTGACCCCCAAGAGACCCAGTACTTC. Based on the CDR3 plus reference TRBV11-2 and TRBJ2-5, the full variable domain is EAGVAQSPRYKIIEKRQSVAFWCNPISGHATLYWYQQILGQGPKLLIQFQNNGVVDDSQLPKDRFSAERLKGVDSTLKIQPAKLEDSAVYLCASSSQGDPQETQYFGPGTRLLVL.

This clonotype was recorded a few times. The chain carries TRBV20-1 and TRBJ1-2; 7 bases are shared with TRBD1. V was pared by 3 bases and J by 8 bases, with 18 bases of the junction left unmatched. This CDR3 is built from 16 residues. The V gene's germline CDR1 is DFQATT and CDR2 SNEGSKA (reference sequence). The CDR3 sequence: CSASSPEDRLFRGYTF. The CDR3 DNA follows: TGCAGTGCTAGCTCTCCGGAGGACAGGTTGTTCAGAGGCTACACCTTC.

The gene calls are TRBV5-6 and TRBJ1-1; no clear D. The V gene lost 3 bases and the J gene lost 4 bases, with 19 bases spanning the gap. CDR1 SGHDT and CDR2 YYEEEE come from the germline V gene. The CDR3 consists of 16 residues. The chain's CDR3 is CASSSTVAKAGTEAFF. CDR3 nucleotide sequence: TGTGCCAGCAGCTCAACGGTAGCCAAGGCGGGCACTGAAGCTTTCTTT.

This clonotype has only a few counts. The CDR3 reads CASRTGDRGPYSGNTIYF. In DNA, the CDR3 is TGTGCCAGCAGAACGGGGGACAGGGGCCCCTACTCTGGAAACACCATATATTTT. J is TRBJ1-3 and V is TRBV12-3 or TRBV12-4, with 10 bases that match TRBD1. The CDR3 has 18 residues. Trimming took 6 bases from V and 0 from J; bases not matched to a gene: 11.

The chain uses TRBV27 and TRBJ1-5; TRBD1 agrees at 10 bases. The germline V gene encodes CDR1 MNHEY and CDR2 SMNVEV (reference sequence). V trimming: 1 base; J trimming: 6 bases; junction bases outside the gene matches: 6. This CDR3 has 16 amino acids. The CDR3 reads CASSLFRDRGSQPQHF. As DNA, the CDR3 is TGTGCCAGCAGTTTATTCAGGGACAGGGGCTCTCAGCCCCAGCATTTT.

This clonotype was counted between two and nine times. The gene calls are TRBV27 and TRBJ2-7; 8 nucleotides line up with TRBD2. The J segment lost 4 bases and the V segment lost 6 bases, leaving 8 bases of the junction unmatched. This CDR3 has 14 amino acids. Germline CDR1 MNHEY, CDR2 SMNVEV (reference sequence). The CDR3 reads CASRRSGSVYEQYF. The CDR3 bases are TGTGCCAGCAGACGGAGCGGGAGTGTTTACGAGCAGTACTTC.

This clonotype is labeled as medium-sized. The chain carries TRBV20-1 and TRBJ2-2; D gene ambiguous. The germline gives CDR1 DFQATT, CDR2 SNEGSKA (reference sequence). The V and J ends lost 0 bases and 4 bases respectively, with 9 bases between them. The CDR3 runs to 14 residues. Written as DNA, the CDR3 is TGCAGTGCTAGAGATGACAAGTCCACCGGGGAGCTGTTTTTT. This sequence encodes CSARDDKSTGELFF.

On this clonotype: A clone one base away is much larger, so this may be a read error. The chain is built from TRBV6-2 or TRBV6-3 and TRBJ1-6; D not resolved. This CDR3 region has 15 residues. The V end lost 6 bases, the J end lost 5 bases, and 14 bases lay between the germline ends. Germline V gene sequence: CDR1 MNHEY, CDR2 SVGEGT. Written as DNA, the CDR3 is TGTGCCAGCAGACCCGGACCTGGACATAATTCACCCCTCCACTTT. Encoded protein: CASRPGPGHNSPLHF.

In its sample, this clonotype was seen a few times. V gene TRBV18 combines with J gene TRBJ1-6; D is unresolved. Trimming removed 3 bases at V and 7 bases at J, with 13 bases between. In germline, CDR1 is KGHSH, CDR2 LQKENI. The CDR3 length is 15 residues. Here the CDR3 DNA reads TGTGCCAGCTCACCCGGAGACATTAGGAATTCACCCCTCCACTTT. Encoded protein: CASSPGDIRNSPLHF.

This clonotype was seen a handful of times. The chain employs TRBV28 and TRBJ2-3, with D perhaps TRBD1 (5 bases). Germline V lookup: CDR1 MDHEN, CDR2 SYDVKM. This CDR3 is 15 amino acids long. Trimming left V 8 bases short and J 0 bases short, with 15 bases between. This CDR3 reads CASHTQGTSTDTQYF. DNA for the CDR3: TGTGCCAGCCACACCCAGGGTACTAGCACAGATACGCAGTATTTT.

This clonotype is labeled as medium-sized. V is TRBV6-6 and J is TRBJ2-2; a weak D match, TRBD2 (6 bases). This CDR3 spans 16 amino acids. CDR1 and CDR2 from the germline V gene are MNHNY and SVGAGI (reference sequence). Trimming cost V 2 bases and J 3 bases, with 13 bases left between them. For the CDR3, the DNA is TGTGCCAGCAGTTACATCCCGGGGGTACACACCGGGGAGCTGTTTTTT. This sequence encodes CASSYIPGVHTGELFF.

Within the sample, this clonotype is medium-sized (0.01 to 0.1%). Here the CDR3 reads CASSYPGRQANTGELFF. The CDR3 DNA follows: TGTGCCAGCAGCTACCCCGGTCGTCAGGCGAACACCGGGGAGCTGTTTTTT. The chain combines TRBV7-9 with TRBJ2-2; D is uncertain. The CDR3 covers 17 residues. Per germline, CDR1 SEHNR and CDR2 FQNEAQ (reference sequence). V was trimmed by 4 bases and J by 0 bases, leaving 15 bases between them.

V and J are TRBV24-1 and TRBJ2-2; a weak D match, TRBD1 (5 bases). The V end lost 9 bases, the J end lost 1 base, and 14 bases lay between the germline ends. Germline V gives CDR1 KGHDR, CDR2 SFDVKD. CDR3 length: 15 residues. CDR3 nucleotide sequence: TGTGCCACCTTTCCGGAGACAGAGAACACCGGGGAGCTGTTTTTT. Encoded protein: CATFPETENTGELFF.

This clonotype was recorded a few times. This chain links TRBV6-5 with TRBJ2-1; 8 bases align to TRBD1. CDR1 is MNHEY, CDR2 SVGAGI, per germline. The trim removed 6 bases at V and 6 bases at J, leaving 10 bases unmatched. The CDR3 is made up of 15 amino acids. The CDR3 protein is CASRAGTGQGNEQFF. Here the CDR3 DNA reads TGTGCCAGCAGGGCCGGGACAGGTCAAGGCAATGAGCAGTTCTTC.